Following are 26 T cell receptor beta chains from one sample sequenced in a study of tumor-infiltrating lymphocytes in primary liver carcinoma. Total RNA (roughly 0.45 ug) served as template for TCR beta cDNA synthesis primed by a constant-region primer. Three nested multiplex PCR rounds, a slightly modified ARM-PCR method, built the TCR beta libraries. The first two PCR rounds used TRBV1-TRBV30 forward primers with a C-beta reverse primer, roughly 11 cycles each. Via MiXCR, TCRdb re-called the multiplex PCR reads, giving one row per CDR3 protein. This repertoire shows about 320,000 distinct CDR3 sequences, 65% found once; its top ten account for approximately 9%. Germline DNA was also extracted, with blood RNA taken from unsorted whole blood. The sequenced sample was peripheral blood. These receptors originate from a middle-aged man with primary liver carcinoma and hepatitis B virus infection.

The chain carries TRBV7-9 and TRBJ2-1, with TRBD2 identical over 9 bases. V trimming: 0 bases; J trimming: 2 bases; junction bases outside the gene matches: 2. This CDR3 region has 16 residues. Germline V lookup: CDR1 SEHNR, CDR2 FQNEAQ (reference sequence). DNA for the CDR3: TGTGCCAGCAGCTTAGCTCTAGCGGGAACCTACAATGAGCAGTTCTTC. This codes for CASSLALAGTYNEQFF.

Comment on this clonotype: Compared with germline, one end of the junction differs, possibly owing to a read error. This sequence joins TRBV11-2 and TRBJ2-1, with no clear D. Per the germline V gene, CDR1 is SGHAT and CDR2 is FQNNGV. CDR3 length: 18 amino acids. CDR3 DNA sequence: TGTGCCGGCAGCTTAAGGGTACGGCGGTGGAACGGGTACAATGTGCAGTTCTTC. Its translation: CAGSLRVRRWNGYNVQFF. The full variable domain, its missing parts supplied by reference TRBV11-2 and TRBJ2-1, is EAGVAQSPRYKIIEKRQSVAFWCNPISGHATLYWYQQILGQGPKLLIQFQNNGVVDDSQLPKDRFSAERLKGVDSTLKIQPAKLEDSAVYLCAGSLRVRRWNGYNVQFFGPGTRLTVL.

This clonotype came up a few times. The junction departs from germline at one end; a sequencing error may be responsible. The chain combines TRBV6-2 or TRBV6-3 with TRBJ2-2; weak D call: TRBD2 (6 bases). Germline CDR1 and CDR2: MNHEY and SVGEGT. The CDR3 runs 14 residues. The CDR3 DNA is TGTGCCAGCAGACCTTGGGACGGCACCGGGGGGCTGTTTTTT. Protein: CASRPWDGTGGLFF.

A remark on this clonotype: A much larger clone differs from this one at a single base, so this may be a read error. J is TRBJ1-5 and V is TRBV4-1; the D is unclear. The germline CDR1 and CDR2 sequences are MGHRA and YSYEKL. The CDR3 loop spans 15 amino acids. This chain's CDR3 is CASGQEQQGFQPQHF. The CDR3 bases are TGCGCCAGCGGCCAAGAACAACAAGGATTCCAGCCCCAGCATTTT.

This clonotype occurred a few times. The chain combines TRBV30 with TRBJ1-1; the D is unclear. The CDR3 is 14 amino acids. Trimming took 2 bases from V and 1 from J, leaving 11 bases between them. In germline, CDR1 is GTSNPN, CDR2 SVGIG (reference sequence). The CDR3 region is CAWSSLDKNTEAFF. The CDR3, as DNA: TGTGCCTGGAGTTCCCTAGACAAGAACACTGAAGCTTTCTTT.

Remarks on this clonotype: A read error may be the cause here, since a much bigger clone is one base away. V and J are TRBV29-1 and TRBJ1-2, with 7 bases identical to TRBD1. The CDR3 sequence is 13 residues long. Germline values: CDR1 SQVTM, CDR2 ANQGSEA. The CDR3: CSVAGGTNYVYTF. The CDR3 coding sequence is TGCAGCGTTGCAGGGGGAACTAACTATGTCTACACCTTC.

Notes on this clonotype: The final CDR3 position lacks the conserved phenylalanine or tryptophan, pointing to a likely read error. The chain is built from TRBV7-9 and TRBJ2-7; D is perhaps TRBD2 (5 bases). The V gene lost 8 bases and the J gene lost 2 bases, with 19 bases spanning the gap. Germline V CDR1 and CDR2: SEHNR, FQNEAQ (reference sequence). The CDR3 loop spans 15 amino acids. The CDR3 nucleotides read TGTGCCAGCGGTTTGACGGGATCAGAGGCCTACGAGCAGTACCTC. Its protein product is CASGLTGSEAYEQYL.

In regard to this clonotype: The junction differs from germline at one of its ends, possibly a read error. The chain couples TRBV4-3 to TRBJ2-5, with 12 bases fitting TRBD2. The CDR3 contains 19 residues. Germline V CDR1 and CDR2: LGHNA, YSLEER. CDR3 bases: TGTGCCAGCAGTTTCCGGGACGGGGGACTAGCGGGTGGAGAAGAGAGCCAGTACTTC. Protein sequence: CASSFRDGGLAGGEESQYF.

Worth noting for this clonotype: A read error may explain this, as a much larger clone is one base away. Since the CDR3 does not end with the conserved phenylalanine or tryptophan, this likely comes from a read error. The chain carries TRBV6-1 and TRBJ2-7; unclear D gene. With 2 bases removed from V and 2 bases from J, the gap between germline ends came to 4 bases. The germline gives CDR1 MNHNS, CDR2 SASEGT. The CDR3 is made up of 12 amino acids. The CDR3 DNA is TGTGCCAGCAGTGAACAGACCTACGAGCAGTACTCC. Amino acids: CASSEQTYEQYS.

This sequence joins TRBV5-4 and TRBJ1-3; 7 nucleotides agree with TRBD1. The J segment lost 0 bases and the V segment lost 6 bases, leaving 6 bases of the junction unmatched. CDR1 SGHNT and CDR2 YYREEE come from the germline V gene (reference sequence). The CDR3 sequence is 15 residues long. As DNA, the CDR3 is TGTGCCAGCAAACCGGGACAGCACTCTGGAAACACCATATATTTT. Its translation: CASKPGQHSGNTIYF.

With regard to this clonotype: A junction end diverges from the germline sequence, so it may reflect a read error. The chain couples TRBV11-2 to TRBJ2-1, with D hard to call. Germline CDR1 and CDR2: SGHAT and FQNNGV. The CDR3 totals 14 residues. CDR3 DNA sequence: TGTACCAGCAGCTTCTGGGGCTCCTACAATGAGCAGTTCTTC. Encoded protein: CTSSFWGSYNEQFF.

V is TRBV6-1 and J is TRBJ2-3; no clear D. Germline V CDR1 and CDR2: MNHNS, SASEGT. The CDR3 sequence is 13 residues long. Trimming pared 5 bases from V and 2 bases from J, leaving 8 bases between. CDR3 residues: CASSFKVTDTQYF. The CDR3 bases are TGTGCCAGCAGTTTCAAGGTCACAGATACGCAGTATTTT.

This clonotype was detected a few times. The chain joins TRBV6-6 to TRBJ2-3; a possible D gene is TRBD2 (5 bases). The V end lost 6 bases, the J end lost 2 bases, and 21 bases lay between the germline ends. This CDR3 comprises 17 residues. Germline-derived CDR1 and CDR2 are MNHNY and SVGAGI (reference sequence). The CDR3: CASRLTEASSPTDTQYF. CDR3 nucleotide sequence: TGTGCCAGCAGACTTACGGAGGCTAGCAGCCCCACAGATACGCAGTATTTT.

V gene TRBV30 combines with J gene TRBJ2-5; D is unresolved. The V end lost 4 bases, the J end lost 7 bases, and 10 bases lay between the germline ends. Germline V gene sequence: CDR1 GTSNPN, CDR2 SVGIG (reference sequence). The CDR3 totals 11 residues. The CDR3: CAWITSRTQYF. DNA of the CDR3: TGTGCCTGGATCACCTCTCGGACCCAGTACTTC. Using reference TRBV30 and TRBJ2-5 for the parts outside the CDR3, the full variable domain is SQTIHQWPATLVQPVGSPLSLECTVEGTSNPNLYWYRQAAGRGLQLLFYSVGIGQISSEVPQNLSASRPQDRQFILSSKKLLLSDSGFYLCAWITSRTQYFGPGTRLLVL.

Turning to this clonotype: A much larger clone is a single base away; this may be a read error. This rearrangement joins TRBV4-1 to TRBJ2-3; D assignment may be TRBD1 or TRBD2 (5 bases each). The CDR3 loop spans 16 amino acids. Germline loops: CDR1 MGHRA, CDR2 YSYEKL. Here the CDR3 reads CASSHVKSPGADRQYF. CDR3 coding DNA: TGCGCCAGCAGCCATGTAAAGAGTCCCGGGGCAGATAGGCAGTATTTT.

As regards this clonotype: This may be a read error: a much more frequent sequence differs by one nucleotide. This sequence joins TRBV29-1 and TRBJ2-3; no clear D gene. The CDR3 contains 14 residues. Germline loops: CDR1 SQVTM, CDR2 ANQGSEA. Written as DNA, the CDR3 is TGCAGAGTTGTACCGGAGTCAATATTGGATACGCAGTATTTT. This encodes CRVVPESILDTQYF.

With respect to this clonotype: This clone may be a read error of a much larger clone one base away. V usage is TRBV6-2 or TRBV6-3 and J usage is TRBJ2-1, with no clear D. The germline V gene has CDR1 MNHEY and CDR2 SVGEGT. The CDR3 consists of 15 residues. The CDR3 nucleotides read TGTGCCAGCAGTAACGAGCAGACCTCCCACAATGAGCAGTTCTTC. Amino acids: CASSNEQTSHNEQFF.

This clonotype is a singleton in its sample. The J gene is TRBJ1-6, the V gene TRBV12-3 or TRBV12-4; D is perhaps TRBD1 (6 bases). The CDR3 is 13 amino acids. The V gene lost 8 bases and the J gene lost 9 bases, with 14 bases spanning the gap. This CDR3 is CASWGGSVSPLHF. In DNA, the CDR3 is TGTGCCAGCTGGGGGGGCAGCGTTTCACCCCTCCACTTT.

The chain uses TRBV19 and TRBJ2-1; D not resolved. This CDR3 spans 15 amino acids. Trimming took off 6 bases at V and 7 bases at J, with 19 bases between the two ends. Germline-derived CDR1 and CDR2 are LNHDA and SQIVND (reference sequence). Here the CDR3 reads CASSPGSYRSNEQFF. CDR3 coding DNA: TGTGCCAGTAGCCCCGGCTCATACCGATCGAATGAGCAGTTCTTC.

This clonotype has a single count. A single base separates this from a much larger clone, so it may be a read error. The chain couples TRBV29-1 to TRBJ1-4; D is undetermined. The germline V gene has CDR1 SQVTM and CDR2 ANQGSEA. Trimming left V 7 bases short and J 7 bases short, with 10 bases between. The CDR3 runs to 11 residues. CDR3 residues: CSGQWVEKLFF. Written as DNA, the CDR3 is TGCAGCGGGCAATGGGTTGAAAAACTGTTTTTT.

The chain is built from TRBV6-1 and TRBJ1-5; 8 nucleotides line up with TRBD1. The CDR3 has 15 amino acids. The germline gives CDR1 MNHNS, CDR2 SASEGT. The CDR3 coding sequence is TGTGTCAGTAGTGAGGCAGGGGGCTTCAATCAGCCCCAGCATTTT. Its translation is CVSSEAGGFNQPQHF.

V gene TRBV29-1 combines with J gene TRBJ2-5, with 7 bases matching TRBD1. This CDR3 has 12 residues. Germline V gene lookup returns CDR1 SQVTM and CDR2 ANQGSEA. CDR3 protein: CSVGTAIMVQYF. Written as DNA, the CDR3 is TGCAGTGTGGGGACAGCGATCATGGTCCAGTACTTC.

Concerning this clonotype itself: Compared with germline, one end of the junction differs, possibly owing to a read error. This chain joins TRBV7-9 and TRBJ2-1; D is ambiguous. The germline V gene has CDR1 SEHNR and CDR2 FQNEAQ (reference sequence). The CDR3 length is 14 residues. CDR3 nucleotides: TGTGCCAGCTGTCCTTCCACCTCCTACAATGAACAGTTCTTC. Translated, it gives CASCPSTSYNEQFF.

A word on this clonotype: Without the conserved terminal phenylalanine or tryptophan, this CDR3 likely stems from a read error. The DNA is omitted, as the CDR3 cannot be located on it reliably, and the CDR3 follows TCRdb's listing. The gene calls are TRBV6-1 and TRBJ2-5; TRBD1, as called in the table, went unchecked against the DNA. The CDR3 length is 14 residues, termini included. Germline CDR1 is MNHNS and CDR2 is SASEGT. The CDR3 here is CASSNSGTKETQHL.

At least ten counts were recorded for this clonotype. The chain recombines TRBV29-1 with TRBJ2-3; D is perhaps TRBD2 (6 bases). The ends were cut back, 1 base at V and 6 bases at J, with 20 bases in the middle. In germline, CDR1 is SQVTM, CDR2 ANQGSEA. The CDR3 sequence is 16 residues long. This CDR3 is CSVEGPLGRDLDTQYF. The CDR3 DNA reads TGCAGCGTTGAAGGCCCTTTAGGCAGGGACTTGGATACGCAGTATTTT.

In this sample, this clonotype turned up once. This rearrangement joins TRBV5-1 to TRBJ2-5, with D perhaps matching TRBD1 (6 bases). The germline CDR1 and CDR2 sequences are SGHRS and YFSETQ. Trimming stripped 1 base from V and 9 bases from J, with 16 bases between. The CDR3 extends over 14 amino acids. CDR3 nucleotide sequence: TGCGCCAGCAGCTTGTCCACACCCGAGGGGGCCCAGTACTTC. It is translated as CASSLSTPEGAQYF.